This entry lists 18 T cell receptor beta chains sequenced from one sample in a study of response to subunit inactivated influenza vaccine. TCRdb fed the RT-PCR reads into MiXCR, producing one record per CDR3 protein. The sample includes about 500,000 distinct CDR3 sequences, approximately 7.7% of them seen just once. The source material was PBMCs from blood, sampled roughly 24 months after vaccination. The source of these receptors is a man aged 50 to 69 who received an inactivated influenza vaccine.

This clonotype was seen ten or more times. This chain links TRBV10-3 with TRBJ2-5; D is unclear. CDR1 and CDR2 from the germline V gene are ENHRY and SYGVKD. The CDR3 spans 11 residues. V shed 4 bases and J shed 5 bases, with 5 bases lying between them. The CDR3 sequence: CAISVGETQYF. The DNA of the CDR3 is TGTGCCATCAGTGTAGGGGAGACCCAGTACTTC.

The chain combines TRBV6-5 with TRBJ2-6, with 7 bases lining up with TRBD1. Unmatched junction bases numbered 2, after V lost 2 bases and J lost 4 bases. This CDR3 comprises 15 residues. Germline assignment: CDR1 MNHEY and CDR2 SVGAGI. CDR3 in DNA: TGTGCCAGCAGTTACAGGGGGCGAGGGGCCAACGTCCTGACTTTC. The encoded protein is CASSYRGRGANVLTF.

This clonotype was detected only a few times. This rearrangement joins TRBV29-1 to TRBJ2-1; 8 bases are a match to TRBD1. V lost 6 bases and J lost 5; bases outside the gene matches: 12. This CDR3 is 15 amino acids long. Germline assignment: CDR1 SQVTM and CDR2 ANQGSEA. The CDR3 is CSVLPGQEGNNEQFF. In nucleotides, the CDR3 is TGCAGCGTCCTCCCGGGACAGGAAGGGAACAATGAGCAGTTCTTC.

A few counts support this clonotype. The chain joins TRBV10-3 to TRBJ1-2; D is uncertain. The CDR3 totals 17 residues. Trimming pared 6 bases from V and 0 bases from J, leaving 20 bases between. Germline-derived CDR1 and CDR2 are ENHRY and SYGVKD. CDR3 residues: CAIRTGNWVPTNYGYTF. In nucleotides, the CDR3 is TGTGCCATCAGGACGGGAAACTGGGTGCCCACTAACTATGGCTACACCTTC.

The chain employs TRBV11-1 and TRBJ1-1; TRBD1 matches at 8 bases. Germline trimming cut 1 base from V and 1 base from J; bases unmatched to any gene: 11. Looked up from germline, CDR1 is SGHAT and CDR2 is FQDESV (reference sequence). The CDR3 consists of 18 residues. This CDR3 reads CASSLVMRQGWRNTEAFF. CDR3 sequence (DNA): TGTGCCAGCAGCTTAGTCATGAGACAGGGGTGGAGGAACACTGAAGCTTTCTTT.

This clonotype came up a few times. The V call is TRBV4-2, the J call TRBJ2-7; TRBD2 aligns across 9 bases. Germline-derived CDR1 and CDR2 are LGHNA and YNFKEQ. V was pared by 0 bases and J by 4 bases, with 4 bases of the junction left unmatched. The CDR3 is 15 amino acids. The chain's CDR3 is CASSQEILAGYEQYF. For the CDR3, the DNA is TGTGCCAGCAGCCAAGAGATACTAGCGGGTTACGAGCAGTACTTC.

This clonotype was recorded a few times. The chain is built from TRBV20-1 and TRBJ2-6; no definite D call. From germline, CDR1 is DFQATT and CDR2 SNEGSKA (reference sequence). The CDR3 has 15 amino acids. V was cut by 2 bases and J by 0 bases, with 8 bases left in between. CDR3: CSARKRSSGANVLTF. The CDR3 nucleotides read TGCAGTGCTAGAAAGCGTAGCTCTGGGGCCAACGTCCTGACTTTC.

The chain has TRBV15 and TRBJ2-7, with 7 bases identical to TRBD2. There are 16 residues in the CDR3. With 0 bases clipped from V and 0 bases from J, the junction kept 5 bases outside the gene matches. The germline gives CDR1 LNHNV, CDR2 YYDKDF (reference sequence). CDR3 amino acids: CATSRDSGLSSYEQYF. DNA of the CDR3: TGTGCCACCAGCAGAGATAGCGGGTTGAGCTCCTACGAGCAGTACTTC.

This clonotype was detected ten times or more. This sequence joins TRBV6-1 and TRBJ2-3; possible D gene TRBD2, 6 bases. The CDR3 is made up of 16 amino acids. Trimming left V 6 bases short and J 0 bases short, with 16 bases between. Germline lookup yields CDR1 MNHNS and CDR2 SASEGT. CDR3 sequence (DNA): TGTGCCAGCAGACCCGGGACTTGGGGAAGCACAGATACGCAGTATTTT. Translating gives CASRPGTWGSTDTQYF.

This clonotype was detected ten times or more. The CDR3: CASNLQGDTEAFF. CDR3 coding DNA: TGTGCCAGCAACCTCCAGGGGGACACTGAAGCTTTCTTT. This sequence joins TRBV3-1 and TRBJ1-1, with 7 bases aligning to TRBD1. The V gene end was trimmed by 7 bases and the J gene end by 3 bases; junction bases not matched to a gene: 5. The CDR3 contains 13 residues. Germline V gene data show CDR1 as LGHDT and CDR2 as YNNKEL (reference sequence).

The V and J genes are TRBV4-3 and TRBJ1-5; TRBD1 matches at 9 bases. Germline-derived CDR1 and CDR2 are LGHNA and YSLEER. CDR3 length: 15 amino acids. After removal of 1 base from V and 4 bases from J, the junction contained 2 bases not matched to a gene. This chain's CDR3 is CASSQGTGANQPQHF. The CDR3 DNA follows: TGCGCCAGCAGCCAAGGGACAGGGGCTAATCAGCCCCAGCATTTT.

The table lists this clonotype with many counts. The chain carries TRBV29-1 and TRBJ1-2; TRBD1 matches at 7 bases. V trimming: 0 bases; J trimming: 8 bases; junction bases outside the gene matches: 30. Germline CDR1 SQVTM, CDR2 ANQGSEA. The CDR3 runs to 21 residues. The CDR3 region has the DNA TGCAGCGTTGAAGATCCGTGGGTACAGGGGAACTCTCGCCGCACGCAATGGGGCTACACCTTC. Residues: CSVEDPWVQGNSRRTQWGYTF.

Ten or more counts support this clonotype. The V and J genes are TRBV5-6 and TRBJ2-7; maybe TRBD1 (6 bases). The CDR3 is made up of 15 amino acids. Germline V CDR1 and CDR2: SGHDT, YYEEEE. V lost 4 bases and J 7 bases, leaving 21 bases between the germline ends. The chain's CDR3 is CASSLPWDTDEEQYF. For the CDR3, the DNA is TGTGCCAGCAGCCTCCCATGGGACACTGACGAAGAGCAGTACTTC.

The chain combines TRBV7-2 with TRBJ2-7, with D unresolved. The germline V gene encodes CDR1 SGHTA and CDR2 FQGNSA. This CDR3 is built from 15 residues. Trimming cost V 4 bases and J 6 bases, with 19 bases left between them. DNA of the CDR3: TGTGCCAGCAGCTCACAAAATTCCATGGGTAGCGAGCAGTACTTC. This gives the protein CASSSQNSMGSEQYF.

The rearrangement uses TRBV5-1 and TRBJ1-4; tentatively, D is TRBD1 (5 bases). The germline V gene has CDR1 SGHRS and CDR2 YFSETQ. The germline V and J ends were trimmed by 2 bases and 7 bases, with 15 bases remaining between them. This CDR3 has 15 amino acids. The DNA of the CDR3 is TGCGCCAGCAGCTTAGGACAAACCTTGGGTGAAAAACTGTTTTTT. It is translated as CASSLGQTLGEKLFF.

To note about this clonotype: Mismatch with germline at one junction end may stem from a read error. This chain joins TRBV20-1 and TRBJ1-2; 7 bases line up with TRBD1. Germline V gene sequence: CDR1 DFQATT, CDR2 SNEGSKA (reference sequence). CDR3 length: 12 residues. CDR3 nucleotides: TGCAGTGCGAGAGGGGGCGACTATGGCTACACCTTC. Translating it yields CSARGGDYGYTF.

This clonotype has only a few counts. The chain carries TRBV13 and TRBJ2-3; no reliable D call. The V and J ends lost 1 base and 4 bases respectively, with 9 bases between them. Germline CDR1 and CDR2: PRHDT and FYEKMQ (reference sequence). The CDR3 spans 14 residues. The chain's CDR3 is CASSLVQDPDTQYF. Written as DNA, the CDR3 is TGTGCCAGCAGCTTAGTTCAGGATCCAGATACGCAGTATTTT.

This clonotype appeared a few times. This chain links TRBV15 with TRBJ2-5, with TRBD2 matching over 10 bases. CDR3 length: 14 residues. The trim removed 4 bases at V and 3 bases at J, leaving 2 bases unmatched. CDR1 LNHNV and CDR2 YYDKDF come from the germline V gene (reference sequence). The CDR3 region has the DNA TGTGCCACCAGCATAGGGACTAGCGAAGAGACCCAGTACTTC. Translated, it gives CATSIGTSEETQYF.